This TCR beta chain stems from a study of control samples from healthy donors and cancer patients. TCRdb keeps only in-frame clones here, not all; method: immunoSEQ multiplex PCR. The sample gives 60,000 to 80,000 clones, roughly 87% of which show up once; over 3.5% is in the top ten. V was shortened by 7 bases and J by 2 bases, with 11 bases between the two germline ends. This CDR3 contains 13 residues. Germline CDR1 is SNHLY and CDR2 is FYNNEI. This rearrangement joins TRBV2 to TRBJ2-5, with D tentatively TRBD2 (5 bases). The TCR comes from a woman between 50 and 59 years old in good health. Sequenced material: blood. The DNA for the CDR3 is TGTGCCAGCAATCCGACTATGCAAGAGACCCAGTACTTC. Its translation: CASNPTMQETQYF. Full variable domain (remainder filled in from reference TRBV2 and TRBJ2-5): EPEVTQTPSHQVTQMGQEVILRCVPISNHLYFYWYRQILGQKVEFLVSFYNNEISEKSEIFDDQFSVERPDGSNFTLKIRSTKLEDSAMYFCASNPTMQETQYFGPGTRLLVL.